Following are 27 T cell receptor beta chains from one sample sequenced in a study of Graves' ophthalmopathy and Graves' hyperthyroidism. CDR3 regions of TCR beta were amplified from RNA transcripts. HTBI primers were used in a first-round RT-PCR, which preceded a second-round multiplex PCR. TCRdb ran MiXCR on the multiplex PCR reads and lists one entry per CDR3 protein. The top ten hold roughly 6% of the sample, which has 150,000 to 200,000 distinct CDR3 sequences, 30% to 45% seen once. Sequencing used peripheral blood. These receptors were taken from a woman aged 40 to 49 with Graves' ophthalmopathy.

The CDR3 nucleotides read TGCAGTGCGGAACTAGCGGGGCCACAAGAGACCCAGTACTTC. It is translated as CSAELAGPQETQYF. The genes are TRBV20-1 and TRBJ2-5; TRBD2 matches at 10 bases. The CDR3 runs to 14 residues. Germline-derived CDR1 and CDR2 are DFQATT and SNEGSKA (reference sequence). With V trimmed by 6 bases and J by 2 bases, 6 bases remained unmatched.

The chain employs TRBV7-9 and TRBJ1-1, with 7 bases matching TRBD1. Germline CDR1 and CDR2: SEHNR and FQNEAQ (reference sequence). With V trimmed by 5 bases and J by 4 bases, 7 bases remained unmatched. The length of the CDR3 is 14 residues. In DNA form, the CDR3 reads TGTGCCAGCAGCGGATACAGGGGCGGCACTGAAGCTTTCTTT. This codes for CASSGYRGGTEAFF.

The chain carries TRBV6-5 and TRBJ2-6; D remains unclear. V lost 0 bases to trimming and J lost 4 bases, with 10 bases between them. The germline V gene has CDR1 MNHEY and CDR2 SVGAGI. The CDR3 covers 16 residues. The DNA for the CDR3 is TGTGCCAGCAGTTACTCGGGCAGAGCAGGGGCCAACGTCCTGACTTTC. Its translation is CASSYSGRAGANVLTF.

This clonotype occurred many times. The rearrangement uses TRBV2 and TRBJ2-5, with 8 bases identical to TRBD2. The V segment lost 7 bases and the J segment 0 bases; nucleotides outside the gene matches: 7. The CDR3 is made up of 15 amino acids. Germline V lookup: CDR1 SNHLY, CDR2 FYNNEI. CDR3 DNA: TGTGCCAGCATGGGGATAGCGGGACACCAAGAGACCCAGTACTTC. Translation: CASMGIAGHQETQYF.

The chain uses TRBV20-1 and TRBJ2-5, with TRBD1 as a possible D gene (6 bases). Trimming pared 7 bases from V and 6 bases from J, leaving 18 bases between. This CDR3 is 13 amino acids long. Germline CDR1 and CDR2: DFQATT and SNEGSKA (reference sequence). In DNA form, the CDR3 reads TGCAGTGTGGACGAGGGGGTAATGAAGACCCAGTACTTC. Encoded protein: CSVDEGVMKTQYF.

This clonotype was observed many times. This chain joins TRBV12-5 and TRBJ1-5; no reliable D call. This CDR3 has 17 residues. Deletions cut 3 bases from V and 2 bases from J, with 17 bases between. Germline values: CDR1 LGHNT, CDR2 FRNRAP. CDR3 DNA: TGTGCTAGTGGTTTCAGACGGGGAATCCATGGCAATCAGCCCCAGCATTTT. Translated: CASGFRRGIHGNQPQHF. The whole variable domain, remainder taken from reference TRBV12-5 and TRBJ1-5, is DARVTQTPRHKVTEMGQEVTMRCQPILGHNTVFWYRQTMMQGLELLAYFRNRAPLDDSGMPKDRFSAEMPDATLATLKIQPSEPRDSAVYFCASGFRRGIHGNQPQHFGDGTRLSIL.

The chain has TRBV6-1 and TRBJ1-2; weak D call: TRBD1 (5 bases). Trimming removed 5 bases at V and 2 bases at J, with 12 bases between. There are 14 residues in the CDR3. The germline V gene encodes CDR1 MNHNS and CDR2 SASEGT. CDR3 nucleotide sequence: TGTGCCAGCAGTCCCGGGACGGTAAACTATGGCTACACCTTC. Translating gives CASSPGTVNYGYTF.

This clonotype was recorded many times. The chain combines TRBV28 with TRBJ2-7; perhaps TRBD2 as D (6 bases). CDR1 is MDHEN and CDR2 is SYDVKM in the germline V gene. Trimming stripped 6 bases from V and 2 bases from J, with 17 bases between. CDR3 length equals 15 residues. CDR3 nucleotides: TGTGCCAGCAGCCCCTCGGGACTTACCGCCTACGAGCAGTACTTC. Translated, it gives CASSPSGLTAYEQYF.

CDR3 coding DNA: TGTGCCAGCAGTTCCCCGGGAGTGAACACTGAAGCTTTCTTT. Translation gives CASSSPGVNTEAFF. This chain links TRBV6-5 with TRBJ1-1; no firm D call. The germline V gene has CDR1 MNHEY and CDR2 SVGAGI. The CDR3 is 14 residues long. Trimming cost V 4 bases and J 0 bases, with 9 bases left between them.

As regards this clonotype: A clone one base away is much larger, so this may be a read error. The chain is built from TRBV12-3 or TRBV12-4 and TRBJ1-2, with TRBD1 matching 7 bases. CDR3 length: 14 amino acids. V lost 6 bases to trimming and J lost 0 bases; unmatched junction nucleotides: 4. The CDR3 reads CASSRGQANYGYTF. The CDR3 coding sequence is TGTGCCAGCAGCCGAGGACAGGCTAACTATGGCTACACCTTC.

The chain uses TRBV6-2 or TRBV6-3 and TRBJ2-7; a possible D gene is TRBD2 (6 bases). The CDR3 runs to 17 residues. CDR1 MNHEY and CDR2 SVGEGT come from the germline V gene. Trimming took 1 base from V and 2 from J, leaving 18 bases between them. As DNA, the CDR3 is TGTGCCAGCAGTTACTTGCGACTTAGCGGAGCTCCCTACGAGCAGTACTTC. It encodes CASSYLRLSGAPYEQYF.

The chain links TRBV29-1 to TRBJ1-1; tentatively, D is TRBD1 (6 bases). The CDR3 covers 12 residues. The germline V and J ends were trimmed by 4 bases and 4 bases, with 10 bases remaining between them. CDR1 and CDR2 (germline): SQVTM, ANQGSEA. In DNA, the CDR3 is TGCAGCGTTGGAAGGGGGTTCACTGAAGCTTTCTTT. Protein product: CSVGRGFTEAFF.

The chain is built from TRBV27 and TRBJ2-2; the D call may be TRBD1 or TRBD2 (6 bases each). Germline CDR1 is MNHEY and CDR2 is SMNVEV (reference sequence). Trimming left V 6 bases short and J 3 bases short, with 14 bases between. This CDR3 contains 15 residues. The CDR3 reads CASRKGGLDTGELFF. In DNA, the CDR3 is TGTGCCAGCAGAAAAGGGGGGTTAGACACCGGGGAGCTGTTTTTT.

As DNA, the CDR3 is TGTGCCAGCAGTTTTGCATCGAACACTGAAGCTTTCTTT. Translation: CASSFASNTEAFF. The J gene is TRBJ1-1, the V gene TRBV12-3 or TRBV12-4; unclear D gene. This CDR3 region has 13 residues. V shed 3 bases and J shed 1 base, with 6 bases lying between them.

The J gene is TRBJ1-1, the V gene TRBV4-3; D gene uncertain. The CDR3 is 15 amino acids. The V and J ends lost 1 base and 4 bases respectively, with 13 bases between them. CDR1 and CDR2 from the germline V gene are LGHNA and YSLEER. DNA of the CDR3: TGCGCCAGCAGCCAAGGCCGTGGGCCTCTCACTGAAGCTTTCTTT. It yields the protein CASSQGRGPLTEAFF.

This rearrangement joins TRBV2 to TRBJ2-5; D possibly uses TRBD1 or TRBD2 (6 bases each). The V gene lost 4 bases and the J gene lost 5 bases, with 14 bases spanning the gap. Germline assignment: CDR1 SNHLY and CDR2 FYNNEI. The CDR3 is made up of 14 amino acids. The CDR3 DNA follows: TGTGCCAGCAGTGTGGGGGGCATCCAGGAGACCCAGTACTTC. Its protein is CASSVGGIQETQYF.

This clonotype appeared many times. The chain joins TRBV5-1 to TRBJ2-7; 10 bases map to TRBD2. Germline CDR1 SGHRS, CDR2 YFSETQ. CDR3 length: 15 amino acids. V shed 4 bases, J shed 3 bases, and the junction held 7 bases outside the gene matches. The CDR3 loop reads CASSDTSGKNYEQYF. The DNA of the CDR3 is TGCGCCAGCAGCGATACTAGCGGGAAGAACTACGAGCAGTACTTC.

This clonotype showed up many times. The genes are TRBV27 and TRBJ1-1, with unresolved D. This CDR3 has 13 residues. Germline-derived CDR1 and CDR2 are MNHEY and SMNVEV (reference sequence). V was pared by 10 bases and J by 0 bases, with 12 bases between. The CDR3 protein is CATAPGVNTEAFF. The CDR3 DNA follows: TGTGCCACTGCCCCCGGCGTGAACACTGAAGCTTTCTTT.

This clonotype was recorded only once. The V gene is TRBV15, the J gene TRBJ2-2; D is perhaps TRBD2 (6 bases). Germline values: CDR1 LNHNV, CDR2 YYDKDF (reference sequence). The CDR3 extends over 17 amino acids. V was clipped by 0 bases and J by 4 bases, with 15 bases between them. The chain's CDR3 is CATSRDLVPEGTGELFF. DNA for the CDR3: TGTGCCACCAGCAGAGATCTCGTGCCGGAGGGCACCGGGGAGCTGTTTTTT.

The chain links TRBV6-2 or TRBV6-3 to TRBJ2-5; 13 bases fit TRBD2. Germline assignment: CDR1 MNHEY and CDR2 SVGEGT. The CDR3 sequence is 16 residues long. V lost 0 bases and J lost 4; bases outside the gene matches: 2. The DNA of the CDR3 is TGTGCCAGCAGTTACTCACTAGCGGGAGGGCGAGAGACCCAGTACTTC. The encoded protein is CASSYSLAGGRETQYF.

This clonotype was observed at least ten times. The J gene is TRBJ2-7, the V gene TRBV4-1; D is possibly TRBD1 (5 bases). The CDR3 is 13 residues long. V lost 0 bases and J 6 bases, leaving 9 bases between the germline ends. In germline, CDR1 is MGHRA, CDR2 YSYEKL. CDR3 region: CASSQDKGFEQYF. CDR3 DNA: TGCGCCAGCAGCCAAGACAAGGGGTTCGAGCAGTACTTC.

This clonotype appeared many times. V usage is TRBV9 and J usage is TRBJ2-2; 9 bases map to TRBD2. The ends lost 0 bases at V and 8 bases at J; junction bases unmatched: 2. There are 14 residues in the CDR3. Germline CDR1 and CDR2: SGDLS and YYNGEE. DNA of the CDR3: TGTGCCAGCAGCGTAGCTCTAGCGGGAGGGGAGCTGTTTTTT. Translated, it gives CASSVALAGGELFF.

The chain has TRBV6-2 or TRBV6-3 and TRBJ2-7, with TRBD1 identical over 9 bases. Per the germline V gene, CDR1 is MNHEY and CDR2 is SVGEGT. This CDR3 region has 14 residues. V was clipped by 0 bases and J by 3 bases; unmatched bases: 0. CDR3 nucleotides: TGTGCCAGCAGTTACTCGACAGGGGGCTACGAGCAGTACTTC. Translated: CASSYSTGGYEQYF.

This chain joins TRBV29-1 and TRBJ1-2; TRBD1 might be the D (5 bases). Trimming left V 5 bases short and J 9 bases short, with 16 bases between. This CDR3 is built from 12 residues. CDR1 and CDR2 from the germline V gene are SQVTM and ANQGSEA. The CDR3: CSVTDSGKSYTF. The CDR3 coding sequence is TGCAGCGTTACTGACAGTGGGAAAAGCTACACCTTC.

The gene calls are TRBV7-2 and TRBJ2-7; 9 bases are a match to TRBD2. The CDR3 covers 15 residues. CDR1 SGHTA and CDR2 FQGNSA come from the germline V gene. V dropped 5 bases and J dropped 5; count of bases not matched to a gene: 10. The CDR3 loop is CASSPVVAGDDEQYF. In DNA form, the CDR3 reads TGTGCCAGCAGCCCGGTGGTAGCGGGAGATGACGAGCAGTACTTC.

The chain recombines TRBV28 with TRBJ1-6; D is possibly TRBD1 (5 bases). V lost 2 bases and J 7 bases, leaving 9 bases between the germline ends. The CDR3 loop spans 14 amino acids. Germline CDR1 reads MDHEN; CDR2 reads SYDVKM. Here the CDR3 reads CASSLPRENSPLHF. CDR3 nucleotides: TGTGCCAGCAGTTTACCCAGGGAGAATTCACCCCTCCACTTT. Full variable domain (missing parts from reference TRBV28 and TRBJ1-6): DVKVTQSSRYLVKRTGEKVFLECVQDMDHENMFWYRQDPGLGLRLIYFSYDVKMKEKGDIPEGYSVSREKKERFSLILESASTNQTSMYLCASSLPRENSPLHFGNGTRLTVT.

The rearrangement links TRBV7-8 to TRBJ2-5, with 9 bases aligning to TRBD1. Germline CDR1 and CDR2: SGHVS and FQNEAQ. The ends lost 5 bases at V and 5 bases at J; junction bases unmatched: 9. This CDR3 is 15 amino acids long. CDR3 amino acids: CASSVRDREVETQYF. In DNA, the CDR3 is TGTGCCAGCAGCGTACGGGACAGGGAAGTGGAGACCCAGTACTTC.